The present entry profiles one T cell receptor beta chain with its context. The antigen is undetermined. V trimming: 4 bases; J trimming: 1 base; junction bases outside the gene matches: 8. Germline V gene lookup returns CDR1 SGHRS and CDR2 YFSETQ. The CDR3 consists of 15 residues. The data belong to a study of long-term antiretroviral therapy in people with HIV. Study-level findings and limits: Once patients were on ART, diversity went higher but still fell short of transplant donor controls. Repertoire dominance by clones expanded before ART was seen at all time points.

It was version v3.0 of the immunoSEQ assay that was run at survey level. Measured with immunoSEQ multiplex PCR; TCRdb has only the in-frame clones, and not every one. In the table there are about 33,000 clones, 60% to 85% of which are singletons. The V gene is TRBV5-1, the J gene TRBJ2-7, with 7 bases that match TRBD1. This clonotype was sampled from a woman between 45 and 60 years old with HIV. This specimen consisted of unsorted PBMCs, obtained 2 years after starting antiretroviral therapy. CDR3 nucleotides: TGCGCCAGCAGCCCCTGGGACAGTTTTTCCTACGAGCAGTACTTC. It yields the protein CASSPWDSFSYEQYF.